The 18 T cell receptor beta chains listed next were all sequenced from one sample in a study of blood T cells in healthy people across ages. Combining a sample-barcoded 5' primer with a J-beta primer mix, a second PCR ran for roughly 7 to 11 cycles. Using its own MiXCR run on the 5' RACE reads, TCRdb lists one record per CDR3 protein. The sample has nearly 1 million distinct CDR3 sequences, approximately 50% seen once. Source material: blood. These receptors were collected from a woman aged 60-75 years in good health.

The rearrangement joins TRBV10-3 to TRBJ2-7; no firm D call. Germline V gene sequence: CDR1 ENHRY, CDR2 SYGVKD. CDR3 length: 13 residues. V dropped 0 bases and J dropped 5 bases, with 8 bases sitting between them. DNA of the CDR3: TGTGCCATCAGTGAGTCGACTCGGCACGAGCAGTACTTC. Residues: CAISESTRHEQYF.

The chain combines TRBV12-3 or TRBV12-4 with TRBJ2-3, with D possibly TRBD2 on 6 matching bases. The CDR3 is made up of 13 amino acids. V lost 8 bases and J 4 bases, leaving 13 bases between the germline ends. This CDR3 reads CASGRRAPDTQYF. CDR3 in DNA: TGTGCCAGCGGAAGGAGGGCCCCAGATACGCAGTATTTT.

The CDR3, as DNA: TGTGCGACGCGACTAGCGGGAGGCCCCGAGCAGTACTTC. Encoded protein: CATRLAGGPEQYF. J is TRBJ2-7 and V is TRBV6-2 or TRBV6-3, with 13 positions matching TRBD2. Germline lookup yields CDR1 MNHEY and CDR2 SVGEGT. The CDR3 runs 13 residues.

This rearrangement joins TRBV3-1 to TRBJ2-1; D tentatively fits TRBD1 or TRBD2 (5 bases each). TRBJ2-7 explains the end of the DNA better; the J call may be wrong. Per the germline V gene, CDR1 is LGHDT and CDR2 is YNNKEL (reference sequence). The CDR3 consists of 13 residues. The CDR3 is CASSLGYGTEQYF. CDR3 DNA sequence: TGTGCCAGCAGCCTCGGATACGGGACCGAGCAGTACTTC.

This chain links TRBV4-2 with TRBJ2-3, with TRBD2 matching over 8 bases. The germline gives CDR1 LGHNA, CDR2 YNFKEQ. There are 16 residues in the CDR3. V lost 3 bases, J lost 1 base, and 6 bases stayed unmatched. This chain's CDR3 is CASSHVAGRRTDTQYF. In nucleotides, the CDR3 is TGTGCCAGCAGCCACGTAGCGGGAAGGCGCACAGATACGCAGTATTTT.

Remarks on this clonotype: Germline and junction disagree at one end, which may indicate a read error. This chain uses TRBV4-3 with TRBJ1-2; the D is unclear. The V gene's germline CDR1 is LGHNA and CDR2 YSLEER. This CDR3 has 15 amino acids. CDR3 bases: TGCGCCAGCAGCCATCGACACAACTCTAACGATGGCTACACCTTC. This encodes CASSHRHNSNDGYTF.

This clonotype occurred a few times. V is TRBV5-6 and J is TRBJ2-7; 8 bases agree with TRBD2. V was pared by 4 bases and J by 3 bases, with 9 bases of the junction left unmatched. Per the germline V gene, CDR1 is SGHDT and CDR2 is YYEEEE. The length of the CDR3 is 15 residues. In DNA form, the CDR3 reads TGTGCCAGCAGCCCCTCGGCGGGAGGAAGCTACGAGCAGTACTTC. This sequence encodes CASSPSAGGSYEQYF.

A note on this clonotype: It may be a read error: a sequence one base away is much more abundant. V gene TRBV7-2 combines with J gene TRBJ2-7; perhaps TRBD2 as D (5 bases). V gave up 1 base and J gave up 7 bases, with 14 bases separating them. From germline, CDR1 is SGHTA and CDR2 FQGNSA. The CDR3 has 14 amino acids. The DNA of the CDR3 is TGTGCCAGCAGCTTAGAATCGGGGTACAATGAGCAGTACTTC. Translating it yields CASSLESGYNEQYF.

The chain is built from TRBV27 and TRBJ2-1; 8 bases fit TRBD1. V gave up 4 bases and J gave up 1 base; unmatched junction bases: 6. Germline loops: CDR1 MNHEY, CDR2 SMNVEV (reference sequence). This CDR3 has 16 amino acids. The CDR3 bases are TGTGCCAGCAGTTCTCCAGGGGGCCGATCCTACAATGAGCAGTTCTTC. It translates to CASSSPGGRSYNEQFF.

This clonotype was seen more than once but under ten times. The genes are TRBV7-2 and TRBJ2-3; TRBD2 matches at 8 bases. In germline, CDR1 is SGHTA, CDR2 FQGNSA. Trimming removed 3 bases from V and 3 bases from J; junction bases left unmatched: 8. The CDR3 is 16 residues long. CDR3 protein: CASSLGSASGTDTQYF. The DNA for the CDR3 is TGTGCCAGCAGCTTGGGGTCGGCTAGCGGGACAGATACGCAGTATTTT.

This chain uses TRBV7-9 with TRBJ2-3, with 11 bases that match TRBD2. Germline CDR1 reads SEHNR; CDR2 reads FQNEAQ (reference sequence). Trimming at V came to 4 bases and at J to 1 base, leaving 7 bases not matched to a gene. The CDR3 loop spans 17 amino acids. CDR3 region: CASSSLAGGLGTDTQYF. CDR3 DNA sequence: TGTGCCAGCAGCTCCCTAGCGGGAGGATTGGGCACAGATACGCAGTATTTT.

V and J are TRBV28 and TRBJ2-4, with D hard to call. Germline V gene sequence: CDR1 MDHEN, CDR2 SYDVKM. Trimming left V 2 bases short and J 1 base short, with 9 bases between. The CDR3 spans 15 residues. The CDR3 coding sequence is TGTGCCAGCAGTTTAACGGTGGGGGCCAAAAACATTCAGTACTTC. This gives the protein CASSLTVGAKNIQYF. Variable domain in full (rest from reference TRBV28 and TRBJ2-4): DVKVTQSSRYLVKRTGEKVFLECVQDMDHENMFWYRQDPGLGLRLIYFSYDVKMKEKGDIPEGYSVSREKKERFSLILESASTNQTSMYLCASSLTVGAKNIQYFGAGTRLSVL.

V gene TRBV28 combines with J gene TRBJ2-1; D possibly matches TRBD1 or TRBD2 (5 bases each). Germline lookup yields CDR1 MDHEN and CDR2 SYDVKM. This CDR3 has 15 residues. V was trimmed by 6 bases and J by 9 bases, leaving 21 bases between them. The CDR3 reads CASSSKGTLGGEQFF. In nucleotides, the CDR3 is TGTGCCAGCAGCAGTAAGGGGACCCTGGGCGGTGAGCAGTTCTTC.

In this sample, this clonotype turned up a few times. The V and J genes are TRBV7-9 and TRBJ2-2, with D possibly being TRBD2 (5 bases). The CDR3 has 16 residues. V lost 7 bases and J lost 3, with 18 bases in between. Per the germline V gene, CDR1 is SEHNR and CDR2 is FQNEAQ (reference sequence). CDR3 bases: TGTGCCAGCACCCTGCAGCCTTCGGAGGACACCGGGGAGCTGTTTTTT. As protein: CASTLQPSEDTGELFF.

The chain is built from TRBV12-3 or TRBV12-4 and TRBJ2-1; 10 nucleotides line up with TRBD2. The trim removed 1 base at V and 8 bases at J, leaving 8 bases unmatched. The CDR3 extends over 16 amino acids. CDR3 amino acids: CASSLEGTSDRDEQFF. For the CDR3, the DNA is TGTGCCAGCAGTTTAGAAGGGACTAGCGATCGGGATGAGCAGTTCTTC.

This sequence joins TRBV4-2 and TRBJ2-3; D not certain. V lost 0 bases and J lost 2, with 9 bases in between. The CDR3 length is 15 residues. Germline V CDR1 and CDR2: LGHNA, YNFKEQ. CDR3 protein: CASSQDGQHTDTQYF. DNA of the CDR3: TGTGCCAGCAGCCAAGATGGGCAACACACAGATACGCAGTATTTT.

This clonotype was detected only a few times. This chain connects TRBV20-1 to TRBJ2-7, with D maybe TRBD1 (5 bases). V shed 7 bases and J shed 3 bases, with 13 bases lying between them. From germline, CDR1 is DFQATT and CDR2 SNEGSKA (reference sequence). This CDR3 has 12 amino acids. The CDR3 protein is CSVRANSYEQYF. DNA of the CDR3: TGCAGTGTCAGGGCTAATAGCTACGAGCAGTACTTC.

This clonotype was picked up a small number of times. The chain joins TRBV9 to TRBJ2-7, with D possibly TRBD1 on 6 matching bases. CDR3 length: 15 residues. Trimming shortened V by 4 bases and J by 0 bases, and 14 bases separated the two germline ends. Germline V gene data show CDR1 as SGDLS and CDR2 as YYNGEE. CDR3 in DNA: TGTGCCAGCAGCCCCGACAGGCCATTCTCCTACGAGCAGTACTTC. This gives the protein CASSPDRPFSYEQYF.